This T cell receptor beta chain came from a study of cytomegalovirus exposure and HLA in healthy donors. Points from the study as a whole: According to the study, 160 or so TCR beta chains were cytomegalovirus-associated. Available immune exposure information was restricted to CMV serostatus only. A later analysis reportedly found fewer N-insertions in an Asian-associated ancestry cluster than the roughly 730-donor mean.

As to this clone: Antigen specificity is unknown.

The CDR3 runs to 14 residues. CDR1 SNHLY and CDR2 FYNNEI come from the germline V gene. V lost 3 bases and J lost 4, with 9 bases in between. It was with 60 Vbeta and 13 Jbeta primers that the PCR ran. This table comes from immunoSEQ multiplex PCR, and its TCRdb copy is limited to in-frame clones, with some not included. Listed are over 100,000 clones; more than 1.5% falls within the top ten. V and J are TRBV2 and TRBJ2-2; no firm D call. The origin of this receptor is a man aged 18 to 30 in good health and CMV-seronegative. Sequenced input: PBMCs. The CDR3 bases are TGTGCCAGCAGTGACGTAGATACCACCGGGGAGCTGTTTTTT. Amino acids: CASSDVDTTGELFF.